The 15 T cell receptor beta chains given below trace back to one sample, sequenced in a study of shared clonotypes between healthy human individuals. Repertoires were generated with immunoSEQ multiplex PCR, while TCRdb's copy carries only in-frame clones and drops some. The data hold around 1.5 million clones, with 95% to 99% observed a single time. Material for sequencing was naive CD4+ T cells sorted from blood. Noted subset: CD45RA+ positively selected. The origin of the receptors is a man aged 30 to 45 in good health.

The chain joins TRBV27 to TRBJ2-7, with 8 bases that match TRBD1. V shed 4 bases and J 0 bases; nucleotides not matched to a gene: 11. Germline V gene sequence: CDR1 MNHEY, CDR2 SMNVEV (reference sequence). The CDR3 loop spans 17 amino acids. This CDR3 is CASSSGQGKLSSYEQYF. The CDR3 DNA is TGTGCCAGCAGTTCTGGACAGGGCAAATTGAGCTCCTACGAGCAGTACTTC.

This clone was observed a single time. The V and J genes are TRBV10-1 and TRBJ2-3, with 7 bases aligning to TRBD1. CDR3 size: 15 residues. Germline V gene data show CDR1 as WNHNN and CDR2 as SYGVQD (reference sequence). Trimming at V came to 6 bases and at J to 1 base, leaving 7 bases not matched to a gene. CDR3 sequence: CASSVTGMGTDTQYF. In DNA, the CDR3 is TGCGCCAGCAGCGTGACAGGGATGGGCACAGATACGCAGTATTTT.

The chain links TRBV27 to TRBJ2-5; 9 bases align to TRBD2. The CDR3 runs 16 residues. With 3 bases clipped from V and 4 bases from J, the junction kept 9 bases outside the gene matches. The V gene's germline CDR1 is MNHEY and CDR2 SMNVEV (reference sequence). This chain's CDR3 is CASSFISGRIGETQYF. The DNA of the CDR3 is TGTGCCAGCAGTTTTATTAGCGGGAGAATCGGAGAGACCCAGTACTTC.

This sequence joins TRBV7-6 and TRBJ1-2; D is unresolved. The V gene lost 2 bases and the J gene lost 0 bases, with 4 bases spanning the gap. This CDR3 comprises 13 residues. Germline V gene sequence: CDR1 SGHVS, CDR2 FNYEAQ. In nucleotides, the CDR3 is TGTGCCAGCAGCTTAAAATCTAACTATGGCTACACCTTC. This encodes CASSLKSNYGYTF.

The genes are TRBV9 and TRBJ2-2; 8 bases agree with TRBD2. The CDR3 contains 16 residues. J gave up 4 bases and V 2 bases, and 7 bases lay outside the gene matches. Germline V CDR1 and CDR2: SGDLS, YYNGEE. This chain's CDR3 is CASSVASAGGTGELFF. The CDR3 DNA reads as TGTGCCAGCAGCGTCGCCTCGGCGGGAGGCACCGGGGAGCTGTTTTTT.

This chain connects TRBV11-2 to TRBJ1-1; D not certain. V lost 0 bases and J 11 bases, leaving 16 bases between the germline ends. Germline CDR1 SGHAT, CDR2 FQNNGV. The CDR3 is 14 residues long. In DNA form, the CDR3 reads TGTGCCAGCAGCTTAGAGGGAGCTCACCGGGTTGCTTTCTTT. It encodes CASSLEGAHRVAFF. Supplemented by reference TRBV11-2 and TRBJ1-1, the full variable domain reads EAGVAQSPRYKIIEKRQSVAFWCNPISGHATLYWYQQILGQGPKLLIQFQNNGVVDDSQLPKDRFSAERLKGVDSTLKIQPAKLEDSAVYLCASSLEGAHRVAFFGQGTRLTVV.

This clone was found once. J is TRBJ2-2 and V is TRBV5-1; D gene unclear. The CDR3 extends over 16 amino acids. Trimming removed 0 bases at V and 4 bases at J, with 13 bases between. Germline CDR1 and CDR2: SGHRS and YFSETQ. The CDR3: CASSLDGHPLTGELFF. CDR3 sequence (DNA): TGCGCCAGCAGCTTGGATGGCCACCCCCTCACCGGGGAGCTGTTTTTT.

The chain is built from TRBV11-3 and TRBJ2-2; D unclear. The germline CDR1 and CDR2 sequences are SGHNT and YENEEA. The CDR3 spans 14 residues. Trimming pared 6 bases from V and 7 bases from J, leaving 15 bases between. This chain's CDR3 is CASSTPKGGGELFF. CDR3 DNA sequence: TGTGCCAGCAGTACCCCCAAGGGCGGCGGGGAGCTGTTTTTT.

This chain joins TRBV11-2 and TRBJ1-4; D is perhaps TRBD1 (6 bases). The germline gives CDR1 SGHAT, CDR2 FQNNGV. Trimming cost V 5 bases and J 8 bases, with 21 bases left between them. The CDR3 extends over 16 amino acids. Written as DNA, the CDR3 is TGTGCCAGCAGCACGATACAGGGAAAGTTAGTGGAAAAACTGTTTTTT. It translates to CASSTIQGKLVEKLFF.

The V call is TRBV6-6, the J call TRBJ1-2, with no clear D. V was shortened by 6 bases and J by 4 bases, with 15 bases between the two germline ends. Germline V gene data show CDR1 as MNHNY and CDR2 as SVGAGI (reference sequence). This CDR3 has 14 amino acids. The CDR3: CASRTTGGSYGYTF. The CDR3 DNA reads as TGTGCCAGCAGGACAACCGGCGGGAGCTATGGCTACACCTTC.

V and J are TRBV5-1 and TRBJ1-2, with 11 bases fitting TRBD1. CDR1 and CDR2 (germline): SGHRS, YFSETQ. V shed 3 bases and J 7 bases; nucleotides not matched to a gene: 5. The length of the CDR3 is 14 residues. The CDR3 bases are TGCGCCAGCAGCTATCCGGGACAGGGGGGTGGCTACACCTTC. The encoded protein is CASSYPGQGGGYTF.

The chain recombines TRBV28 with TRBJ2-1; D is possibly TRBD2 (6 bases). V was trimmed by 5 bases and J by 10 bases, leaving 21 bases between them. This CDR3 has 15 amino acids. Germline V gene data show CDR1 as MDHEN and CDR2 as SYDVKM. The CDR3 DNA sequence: TGTGCCAGCAGTCTCGGTTTAACTACGGGAGAAGAGCAGTTCTTC. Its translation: CASSLGLTTGEEQFF.

CDR3 sequence (DNA): TGTGCCAGCTCACCACTACAAACTAGCGGGGTGGATACGCAGTATTTT. Translated: CASSPLQTSGVDTQYF. The J gene is TRBJ2-3, the V gene TRBV18; 10 bases align to TRBD2. The CDR3 covers 16 residues. Germline-derived CDR1 and CDR2 are KGHSH and LQKENI. Germline trimming cut 1 base from V and 6 bases from J; bases unmatched to any gene: 7.

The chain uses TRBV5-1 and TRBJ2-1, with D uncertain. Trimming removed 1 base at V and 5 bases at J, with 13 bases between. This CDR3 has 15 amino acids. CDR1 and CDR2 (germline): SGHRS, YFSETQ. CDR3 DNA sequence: TGCGCCAGCAGCTTGTTTCCACCGATCAACAATGAGCAGTTCTTC. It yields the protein CASSLFPPINNEQFF.

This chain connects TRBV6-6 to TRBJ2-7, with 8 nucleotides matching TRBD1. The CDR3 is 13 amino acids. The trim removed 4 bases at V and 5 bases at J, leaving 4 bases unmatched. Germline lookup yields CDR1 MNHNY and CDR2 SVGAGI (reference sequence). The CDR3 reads CASSSNRGDEQYF. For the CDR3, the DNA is TGTGCCAGCAGTTCCAACAGGGGGGACGAGCAGTACTTC.